This TCR beta chain was sequenced in a study of Ad26.COV2.S vaccination and SARS-CoV-2 variants. Study conclusions and caveats: Using TCR breadth and depth analyses may have led to underestimated total T cell responses.

Treatment given: roughly 18 received Ad26.COV2.S at low or high dose, single or two shots; about 5 received placebo; per-sample allocation not given. Samples came from day 63 after the first vaccine or placebo injection. Clones were sequenced by immunoSEQ multiplex PCR, and TCRdb holds only the in-frame ones, with some missing. Of roughly 510,000 clones detected, around nine tenths appear once; the ten largest clones hold over 10%. With regard to this clone: The antigen is not known.

CDR1 is SGHAT and CDR2 is FQNNGV in the germline V gene. The CDR3 totals 13 residues. V dropped 5 bases and J dropped 2 bases, with 10 bases sitting between them. This sequence originates from a person aged 18-60 years who received the Ad26.COV2.S COVID-19 vaccine or a placebo. Sequenced material: peripheral blood, taken in a trial of Ad26.COV2.S vaccine versus placebo. This chain joins TRBV11-2 and TRBJ2-7; D is uncertain. CDR3 sequence: CASSPELTYEQYF. CDR3 bases: TGTGCCAGCAGCCCCGAACTAACCTACGAGCAGTACTTC.